The following is a T cell receptor (beta chain) sequence with its context. Its target is not known. Researchers ran the PCR with 60 Vbeta and 13 Jbeta primers. TCRdb keeps only in-frame clones here, not all; method: immunoSEQ multiplex PCR. The sample includes 130,000 or so clones, approximately 85% of them seen just once. The data were taken from a study of cytomegalovirus exposure and HLA in healthy donors. Study background: T cells numbering around 180 million yielded some 110 million unique TCR beta sequences in an earlier analysis. HLA-typed donors contributed around 82 million unique TCRs, which were held in an early data release. Study-wide findings and caveats: Reportedly, cytomegalovirus status was diagnosed with high sensitivity and specificity. A link between a missense DCLRE1C variant and TCR beta V- and J-gene trimming emerged from a later analysis.

Sample: PBMCs. The clonotype comes from a woman in her thirties in good health and CMV-seropositive.

In DNA, the CDR3 is TGTGCCAGCAGAAGGCGCGGGCTTAACTATGGCTACACCTTC. Translating gives CASRRRGLNYGYTF. The V gene is TRBV6-5, the J gene TRBJ1-2; no definite D call. CDR1 is MNHEY, CDR2 SVGAGI, per germline. V lost 6 bases and J 1 base, leaving 12 bases between the germline ends. CDR3 length: 14 amino acids.